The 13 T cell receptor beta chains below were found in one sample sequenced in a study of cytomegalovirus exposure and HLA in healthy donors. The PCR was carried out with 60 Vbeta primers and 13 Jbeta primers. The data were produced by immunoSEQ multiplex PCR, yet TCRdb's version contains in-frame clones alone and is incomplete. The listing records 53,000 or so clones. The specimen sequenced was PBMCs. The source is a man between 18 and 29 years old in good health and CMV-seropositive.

CDR3 sequence: CASSDGLAGNEQFF. CDR3 coding DNA: TGCGCCAGCAGTGATGGGCTAGCGGGTAATGAGCAGTTCTTC. This chain joins TRBV10-2 and TRBJ2-1; 8 bases agree with TRBD2. V gave up 3 bases and J gave up 7 bases; unmatched junction bases: 5. Germline CDR1 and CDR2: WSHSY and SAAADI. The CDR3 extends over 14 amino acids.

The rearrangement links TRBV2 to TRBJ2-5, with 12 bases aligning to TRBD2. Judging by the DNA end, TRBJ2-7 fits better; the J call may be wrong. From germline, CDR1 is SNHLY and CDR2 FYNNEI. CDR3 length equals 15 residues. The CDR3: CASSPLAGGLYEQYF. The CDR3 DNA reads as TGTGCCAGCAGTCCCCTAGCGGGAGGGTTGTACGAGCAGTACTTC.

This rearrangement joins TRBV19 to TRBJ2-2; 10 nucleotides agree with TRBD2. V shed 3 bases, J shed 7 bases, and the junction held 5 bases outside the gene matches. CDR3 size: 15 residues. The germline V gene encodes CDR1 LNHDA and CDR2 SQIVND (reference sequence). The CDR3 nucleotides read TGTGCCAGTAGTATTAAGCGGGAGGGCCGCGGGGAGCTGTTTTTT. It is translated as CASSIKREGRGELFF.

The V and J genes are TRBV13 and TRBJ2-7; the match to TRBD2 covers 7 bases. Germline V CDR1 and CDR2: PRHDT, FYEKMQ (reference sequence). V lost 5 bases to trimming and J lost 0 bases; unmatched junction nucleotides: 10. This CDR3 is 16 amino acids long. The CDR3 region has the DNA TGTGCCAGCAGCCCTCCTTTAGCGGGCAGCTCCTACGAGCAGTACTTC. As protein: CASSPPLAGSSYEQYF.

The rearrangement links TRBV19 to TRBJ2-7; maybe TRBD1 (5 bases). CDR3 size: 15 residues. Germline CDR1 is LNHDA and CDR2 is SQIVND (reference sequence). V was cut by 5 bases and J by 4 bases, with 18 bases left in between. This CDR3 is CASSYDSPGAYEQYF. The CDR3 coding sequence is TGTGCCAGTAGTTATGACTCGCCTGGGGCTTACGAGCAGTACTTC.

CDR3 nucleotides: TGTGCCAGCAGCCATACTAGCTCCTATAATTCACCCCTCCACTTT. Translated, it gives CASSHTSSYNSPLHF. V usage is TRBV14 and J usage is TRBJ1-6; D is uncertain. V lost 3 bases and J lost 0, with 6 bases in between. CDR3 length: 15 amino acids. The V gene's germline CDR1 is SGHDN and CDR2 FVKESK.

CDR3 residues: CASSRRTGPDYEQYF. CDR3 coding DNA: TGTGCCAGCAGCCGACGGACAGGGCCCGACTACGAGCAGTACTTC. The chain uses TRBV7-6 and TRBJ2-7; 8 positions match TRBD1. V shed 5 bases, J shed 3 bases, and the junction held 9 bases outside the gene matches. Germline CDR1 reads SGHVS; CDR2 reads FNYEAQ. This CDR3 is 15 amino acids long.

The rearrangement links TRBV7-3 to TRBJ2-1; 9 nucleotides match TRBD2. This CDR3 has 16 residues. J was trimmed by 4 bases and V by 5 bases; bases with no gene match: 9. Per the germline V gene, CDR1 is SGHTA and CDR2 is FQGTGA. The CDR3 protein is CASSLSTSGLYNEQFF. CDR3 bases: TGTGCCAGCAGCCTGTCGACTAGCGGACTATACAATGAGCAGTTCTTC.

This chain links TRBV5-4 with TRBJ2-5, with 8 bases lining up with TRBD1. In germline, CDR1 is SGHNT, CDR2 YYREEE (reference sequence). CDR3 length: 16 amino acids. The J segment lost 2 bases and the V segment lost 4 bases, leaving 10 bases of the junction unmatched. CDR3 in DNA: TGTGCCAGCAGCCCGACAGGGGTTCCTGGTCAAGAGACCCAGTACTTC. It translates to CASSPTGVPGQETQYF.

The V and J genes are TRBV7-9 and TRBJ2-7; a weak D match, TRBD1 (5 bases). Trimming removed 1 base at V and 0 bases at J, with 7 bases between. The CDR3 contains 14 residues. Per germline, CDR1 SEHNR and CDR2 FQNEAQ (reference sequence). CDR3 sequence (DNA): TGTGCCAGCAGCTTAGACAGGAGCTCCTACGAGCAGTACTTC. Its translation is CASSLDRSSYEQYF. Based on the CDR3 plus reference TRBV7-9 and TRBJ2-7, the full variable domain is DTGVSQNPRHKITKRGQNVTFRCDPISEHNRLYWYRQTLGQGPEFLTYFQNEAQLEKSRLLSDRFSAERPKGSFSTLEIQRTEQGDSAMYLCASSLDRSSYEQYFGPGTRLTVT.

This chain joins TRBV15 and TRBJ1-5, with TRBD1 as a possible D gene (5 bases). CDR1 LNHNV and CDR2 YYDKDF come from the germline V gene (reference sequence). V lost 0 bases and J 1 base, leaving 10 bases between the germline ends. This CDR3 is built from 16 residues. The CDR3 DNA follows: TGTGCCACCAGCAGAGATGGCAGGGTGAGCAATCAGCCCCAGCATTTT. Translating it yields CATSRDGRVSNQPQHF.

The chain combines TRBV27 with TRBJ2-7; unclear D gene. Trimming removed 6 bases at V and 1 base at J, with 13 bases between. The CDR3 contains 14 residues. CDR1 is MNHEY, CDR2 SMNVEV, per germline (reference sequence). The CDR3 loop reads CASSPYGPSYEQYF. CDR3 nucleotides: TGTGCCAGCAGCCCATATGGCCCTTCCTACGAGCAGTACTTC.

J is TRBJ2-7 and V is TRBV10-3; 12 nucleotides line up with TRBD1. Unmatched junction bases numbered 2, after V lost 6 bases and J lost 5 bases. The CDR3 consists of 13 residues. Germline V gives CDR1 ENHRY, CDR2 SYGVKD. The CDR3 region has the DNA TGTGCCATCAGGGGGACAGGGGGCGACGAGCAGTACTTC. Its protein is CAIRGTGGDEQYF.